This TCR beta chain was retrieved from a study of blood T cell repertoires in COVID-19. Background on the study: From the United States, Italy and Spain came samples of acute and convalescent COVID-19.

The germline V gene has CDR1 SGDLS and CDR2 YYNGEE. Trimming at V came to 0 bases and at J to 3 bases, leaving 6 bases not matched to a gene. The CDR3 runs 16 residues. In regard to this clone: Other nucleotide sequences from this sample produce the same CDR3.

Measured with immunoSEQ multiplex PCR; TCRdb has only the in-frame clones, and not every one. Of a few hundred thousand clones in the sample, about nine tenths were seen once. The sample taken for sequencing was PBMCs or T cells enriched from blood (not recorded which). The chain combines TRBV9 with TRBJ2-1; TRBD2 agrees at 7 bases. This receptor was identified in a woman aged 18-29 years who had recovered from COVID-19. CDR3 in amino acids: CASSVASRGGYNEQFF. For the CDR3, the DNA is TGTGCCAGCAGCGTAGCTTCTCGCGGGGGCTACAATGAGCAGTTCTTC.